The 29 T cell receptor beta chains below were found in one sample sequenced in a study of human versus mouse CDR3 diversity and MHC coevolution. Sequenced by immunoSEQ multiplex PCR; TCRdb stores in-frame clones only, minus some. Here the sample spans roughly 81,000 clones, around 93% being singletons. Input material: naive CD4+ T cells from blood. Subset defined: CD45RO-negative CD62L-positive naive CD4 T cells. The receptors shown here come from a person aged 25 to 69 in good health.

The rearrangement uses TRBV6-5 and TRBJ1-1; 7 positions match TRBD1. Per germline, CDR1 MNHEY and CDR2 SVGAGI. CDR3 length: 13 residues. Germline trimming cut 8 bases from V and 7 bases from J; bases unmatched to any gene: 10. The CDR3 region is CASGQGGGSEAFF. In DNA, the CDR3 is TGTGCCAGCGGGCAGGGGGGCGGTAGTGAAGCTTTCTTT.

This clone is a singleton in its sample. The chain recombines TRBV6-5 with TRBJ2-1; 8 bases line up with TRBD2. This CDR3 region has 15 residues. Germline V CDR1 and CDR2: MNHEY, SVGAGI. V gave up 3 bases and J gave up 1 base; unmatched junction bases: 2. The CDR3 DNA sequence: TGTGCCAGCAGTTATACTAGCGGATCCTACAATGAGCAGTTCTTC. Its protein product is CASSYTSGSYNEQFF.

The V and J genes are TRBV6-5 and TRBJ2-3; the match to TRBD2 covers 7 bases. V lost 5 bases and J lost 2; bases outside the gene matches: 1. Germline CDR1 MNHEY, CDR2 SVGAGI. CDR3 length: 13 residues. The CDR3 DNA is TGTGCCAGCAGTGGGGGGGACACAGATACGCAGTATTTT. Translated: CASSGGDTDTQYF.

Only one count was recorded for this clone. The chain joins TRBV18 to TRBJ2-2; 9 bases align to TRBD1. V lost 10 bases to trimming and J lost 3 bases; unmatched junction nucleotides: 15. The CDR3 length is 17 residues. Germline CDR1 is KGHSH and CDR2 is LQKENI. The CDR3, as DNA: TGTGCCACCGCCCGACAGGGGGGCCGTCGGGACACCGGGGAGCTGTTTTTT. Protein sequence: CATARQGGRRDTGELFF.

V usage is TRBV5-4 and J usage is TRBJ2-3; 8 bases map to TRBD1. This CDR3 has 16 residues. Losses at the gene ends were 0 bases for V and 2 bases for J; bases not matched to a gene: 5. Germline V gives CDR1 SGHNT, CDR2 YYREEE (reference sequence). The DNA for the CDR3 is TGTGCCAGCAGCTTGGGGGGACAGGCTTACACAGATACGCAGTATTTT. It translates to CASSLGGQAYTDTQYF.

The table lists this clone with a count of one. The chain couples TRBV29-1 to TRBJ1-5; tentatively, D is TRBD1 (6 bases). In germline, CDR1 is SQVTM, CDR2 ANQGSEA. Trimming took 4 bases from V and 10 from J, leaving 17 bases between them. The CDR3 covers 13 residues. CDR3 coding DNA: TGCAGCGTTGCAGGGGACGGTATTCAACCCCAGCATTTT. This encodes CSVAGDGIQPQHF.

CDR3 nucleotides: TGTGCCAGCTCACCAGTTTTTCTAGGACAGACGAACACCGGGGAGCTGTTTTTT. This sequence encodes CASSPVFLGQTNTGELFF. The rearrangement uses TRBV18 and TRBJ2-2, with D perhaps matching TRBD1 (6 bases). The germline gives CDR1 KGHSH, CDR2 LQKENI. CDR3 length: 18 amino acids. V was trimmed by 2 bases and J by 0 bases, leaving 16 bases between them.

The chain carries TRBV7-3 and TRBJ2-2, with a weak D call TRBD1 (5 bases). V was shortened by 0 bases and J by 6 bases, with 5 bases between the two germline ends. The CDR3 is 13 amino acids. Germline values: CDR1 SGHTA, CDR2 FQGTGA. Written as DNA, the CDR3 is TGTGCCAGCAGCTTAACAGGGGCCGGGGAGCTGTTTTTT. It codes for CASSLTGAGELFF.

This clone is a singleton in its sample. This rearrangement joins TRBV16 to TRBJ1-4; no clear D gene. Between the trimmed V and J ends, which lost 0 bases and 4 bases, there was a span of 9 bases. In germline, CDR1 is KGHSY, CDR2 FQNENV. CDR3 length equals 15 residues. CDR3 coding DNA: TGTGCCAGCAGCCAATCTCTCAGGAATAATGAAAAACTGTTTTTT. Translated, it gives CASSQSLRNNEKLFF.

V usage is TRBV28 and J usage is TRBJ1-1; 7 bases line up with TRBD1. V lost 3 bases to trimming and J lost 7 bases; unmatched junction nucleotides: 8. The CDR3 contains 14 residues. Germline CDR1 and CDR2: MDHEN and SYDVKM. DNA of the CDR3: TGTGCCAGCAGTTTGGAGGGGGCGCGGATTGAAGCTTTCTTT. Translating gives CASSLEGARIEAFF.

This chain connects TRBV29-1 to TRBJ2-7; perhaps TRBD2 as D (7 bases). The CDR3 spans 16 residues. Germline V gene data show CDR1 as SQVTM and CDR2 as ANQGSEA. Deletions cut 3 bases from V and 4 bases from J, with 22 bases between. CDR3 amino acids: CSVEARGAGVLYEQYF. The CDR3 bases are TGCAGCGTTGAGGCTCGGGGGGCGGGAGTATTATACGAGCAGTACTTC.

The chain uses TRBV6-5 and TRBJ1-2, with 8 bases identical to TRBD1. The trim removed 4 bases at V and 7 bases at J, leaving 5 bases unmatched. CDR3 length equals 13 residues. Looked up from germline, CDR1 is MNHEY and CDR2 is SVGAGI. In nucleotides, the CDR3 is TGTGCCAGCAGTTTGGGACAGGCGGTTGGCTACACCTTC. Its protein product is CASSLGQAVGYTF.

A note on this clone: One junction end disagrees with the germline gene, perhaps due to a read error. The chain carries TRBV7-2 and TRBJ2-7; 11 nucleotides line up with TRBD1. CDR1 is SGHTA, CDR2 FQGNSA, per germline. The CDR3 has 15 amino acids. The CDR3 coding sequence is TGTGCCGGCAGCCGGCCGGGACAGGGGGTCTACGAGCAGTACTTC. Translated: CAGSRPGQGVYEQYF.

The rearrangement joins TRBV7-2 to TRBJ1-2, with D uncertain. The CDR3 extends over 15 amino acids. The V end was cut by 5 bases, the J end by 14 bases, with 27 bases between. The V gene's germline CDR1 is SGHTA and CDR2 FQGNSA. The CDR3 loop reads CASSQLTTNRRRGTF. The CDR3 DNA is TGTGCCAGCAGCCAACTTACAACTAACCGACGCCGCGGAACCTTC.

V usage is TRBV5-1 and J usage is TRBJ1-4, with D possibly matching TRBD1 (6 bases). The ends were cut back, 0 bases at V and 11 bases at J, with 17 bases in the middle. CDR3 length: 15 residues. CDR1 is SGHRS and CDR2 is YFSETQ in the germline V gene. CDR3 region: CASSLVRTGSRKLFF. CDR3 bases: TGCGCCAGCAGCTTGGTGAGAACAGGGAGCCGGAAACTGTTTTTT.

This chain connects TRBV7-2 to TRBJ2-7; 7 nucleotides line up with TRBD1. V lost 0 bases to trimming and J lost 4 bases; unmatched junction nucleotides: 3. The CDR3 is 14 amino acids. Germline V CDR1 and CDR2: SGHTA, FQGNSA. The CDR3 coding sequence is TGTGCCAGCAGCTTAGCGGGACAGTTATACGAGCAGTACTTC. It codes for CASSLAGQLYEQYF.

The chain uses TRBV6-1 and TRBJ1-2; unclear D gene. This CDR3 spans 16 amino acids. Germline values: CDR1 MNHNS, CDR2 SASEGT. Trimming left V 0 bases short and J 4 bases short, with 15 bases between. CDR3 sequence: CASSEALSRPVYGYTF. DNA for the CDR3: TGTGCCAGCAGTGAAGCGCTTTCCAGGCCTGTCTATGGCTACACCTTC.

CDR3 bases: TGTGCCAGCAGTGACTCGGCGGGAGCCACCTACGAGCAGTACTTC. It codes for CASSDSAGATYEQYF. The J gene is TRBJ2-7, the V gene TRBV6-4, with 7 bases lining up with TRBD2. The germline V gene has CDR1 MRHNA and CDR2 SNTAGT. This CDR3 spans 15 amino acids. The V gene end was trimmed by 0 bases and the J gene end by 2 bases; junction bases not matched to a gene: 4.

The CDR3 bases are TGTGCCAGTAGTAGGGGGCGTAGGTGGACCGGGGAGCTGTTTTTT. As protein: CASSRGRRWTGELFF. The rearrangement links TRBV19 to TRBJ2-2, with D tentatively TRBD1 (6 bases). Germline V gene lookup returns CDR1 LNHDA and CDR2 SQIVND (reference sequence). Trimming took 4 bases from V and 5 from J, leaving 14 bases between them. The CDR3 covers 15 residues. Complete variable domain (other parts from reference TRBV19 and TRBJ2-2): DGGITQSPKYLFRKEGQNVTLSCEQNLNHDAMYWYRQDPGQGLRLIYYSQIVNDFQKGDIAEGYSVSREKKESFPLTVTSAQKNPTAFYLCASSRGRRWTGELFFGEGSRLTVL.

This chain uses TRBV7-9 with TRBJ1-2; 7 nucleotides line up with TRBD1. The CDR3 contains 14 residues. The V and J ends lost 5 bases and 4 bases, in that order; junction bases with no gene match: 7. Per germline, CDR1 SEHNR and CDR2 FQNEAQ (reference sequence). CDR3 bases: TGTGCCAGCAGCCCGGAGACAGGGAGCTATGGCTACACCTTC. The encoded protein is CASSPETGSYGYTF.

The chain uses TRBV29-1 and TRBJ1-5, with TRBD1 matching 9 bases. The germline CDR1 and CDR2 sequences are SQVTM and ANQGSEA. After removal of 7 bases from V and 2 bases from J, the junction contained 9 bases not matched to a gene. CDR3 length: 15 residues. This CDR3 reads CSETLDRGGNQPQHF. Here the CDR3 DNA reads TGCAGCGAGACTTTGGACAGGGGAGGCAATCAGCCCCAGCATTTT.

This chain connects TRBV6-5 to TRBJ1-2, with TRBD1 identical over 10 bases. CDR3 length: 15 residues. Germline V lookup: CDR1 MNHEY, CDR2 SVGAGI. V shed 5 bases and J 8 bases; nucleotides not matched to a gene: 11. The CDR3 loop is CASSTPGQGSRGYTF. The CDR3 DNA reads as TGTGCCAGCAGTACGCCGGGACAGGGGAGCCGAGGCTACACCTTC.

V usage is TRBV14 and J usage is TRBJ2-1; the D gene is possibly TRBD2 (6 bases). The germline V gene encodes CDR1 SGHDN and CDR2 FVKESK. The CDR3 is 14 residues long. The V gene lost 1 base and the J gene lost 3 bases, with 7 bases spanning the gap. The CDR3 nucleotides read TGTGCCAGCAGCCAAGTGGGGGGCTACAATGAGCAGTTCTTC. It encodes CASSQVGGYNEQFF.

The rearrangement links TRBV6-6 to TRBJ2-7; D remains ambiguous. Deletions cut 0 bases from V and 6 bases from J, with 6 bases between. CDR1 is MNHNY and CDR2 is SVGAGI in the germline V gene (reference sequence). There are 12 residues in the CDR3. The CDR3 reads CASSYSMSEQYF. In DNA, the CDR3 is TGTGCCAGCAGTTACTCAATGAGCGAGCAGTACTTC.

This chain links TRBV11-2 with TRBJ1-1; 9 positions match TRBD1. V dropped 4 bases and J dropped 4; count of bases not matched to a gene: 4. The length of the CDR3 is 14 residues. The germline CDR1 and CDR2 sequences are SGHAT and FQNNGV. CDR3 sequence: CASSSRGQGTEAFF. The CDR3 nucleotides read TGTGCCAGCAGCTCCCGGGGACAGGGCACTGAAGCTTTCTTT.

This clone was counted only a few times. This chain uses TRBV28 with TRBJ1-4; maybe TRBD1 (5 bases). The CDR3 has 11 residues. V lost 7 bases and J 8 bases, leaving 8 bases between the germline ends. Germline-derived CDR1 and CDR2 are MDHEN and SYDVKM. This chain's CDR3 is CASKRGEKLFF. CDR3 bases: TGTGCCAGCAAAAGGGGCGAAAAACTGTTTTTT.

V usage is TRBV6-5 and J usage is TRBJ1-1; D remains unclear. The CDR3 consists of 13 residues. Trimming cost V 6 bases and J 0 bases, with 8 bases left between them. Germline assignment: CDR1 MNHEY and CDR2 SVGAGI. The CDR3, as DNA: TGTGCCAGCAGCCTTACGGTGAACACTGAAGCTTTCTTT. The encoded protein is CASSLTVNTEAFF.

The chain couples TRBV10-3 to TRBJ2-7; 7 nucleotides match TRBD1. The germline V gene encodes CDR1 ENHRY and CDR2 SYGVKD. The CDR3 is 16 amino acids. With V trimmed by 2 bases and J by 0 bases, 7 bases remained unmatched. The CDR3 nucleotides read TGTGCCATCAGTGAGGCGGACAGGCTAAGCTCCTACGAGCAGTACTTC. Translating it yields CAISEADRLSSYEQYF.

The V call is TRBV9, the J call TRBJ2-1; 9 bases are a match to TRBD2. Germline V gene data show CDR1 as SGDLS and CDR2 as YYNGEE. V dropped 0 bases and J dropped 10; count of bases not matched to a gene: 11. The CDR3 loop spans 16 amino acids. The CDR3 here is CASSVATGLALKEQFF. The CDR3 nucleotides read TGTGCCAGCAGCGTAGCTACGGGACTAGCTTTGAAAGAGCAGTTCTTC.